The rows below give T cell receptor beta chains drawn from one sample of a study of cytomegalovirus exposure and HLA in healthy donors. Sequenced by immunoSEQ multiplex PCR; TCRdb stores in-frame clones only, minus some. Of about 93,000 clones listed, approximately 68% are singletons. The specimen was PBMCs. The receptors were sampled from a boy aged 5-17 years in good health and CMV-seropositive. The CDR3 runs from the conserved cysteine through the conserved F or W. Fields, in order: J gene, V gene, clone size, CDR3 length, D gene, CDR3 protein, CDR3 DNA. The D gene is left open where the match is weak. Expanded clones are given a class, and other clones once, few, many or no size at all.

TRBJ2-3 TRBV7-9 NA 16 TRBD1 CSSSSNRGESTDTQYF TGTTCCAGCAGCTCGAACAGGGGCGAGAGCACAGATACGCAGTATTTT
TRBJ2-7 TRBV18 NA 12 NA CASSPSSYEQYF TGTGCCAGCTCACCGAGTTCCTACGAGCAGTACTTC
TRBJ1-6 TRBV6-6 once 15 TRBD1 CASLSGTGSNSPLHF TGTGCCAGCCTCAGCGGGACAGGGTCCAATTCACCCCTCCACTTT
TRBJ2-7 TRBV19 NA 13 TRBD1 CASSTGQGHEQYF TGTGCCAGTAGTACCGGACAGGGTCACGAGCAGTACTTC
TRBJ2-5 TRBV28 NA 14 NA CASSVATLGGTQYF TGTGCCAGCAGCGTCGCGACACTGGGGGGGACCCAGTACTTC
TRBJ1-3 TRBV6-1 NA 14 TRBD1 CASSEEGQGNTIYF TGTGCCAGCAGTGAAGAGGGACAGGGAAACACCATATATTTT
TRBJ2-2 TRBV7-9 few 15 NA CASSPAGANTGELFF TGTGCCAGCAGCCCAGCAGGGGCTAACACCGGGGAGCTGTTTTTT
TRBJ1-4 TRBV15 NA 17 TRBD1 CATSRVFLGQGSEKLFF TGTGCCACCAGCAGAGTATTTTTGGGACAGGGGAGTGAAAAACTGTTTTTT
TRBJ2-1 TRBV27 NA 14 NA CASSLNGNRAGQFF TGTGCCAGCAGTTTAAATGGTAATAGAGCTGGGCAGTTCTTC
TRBJ2-7 TRBV30 NA 14 TRBD1 CAWSWTGLLSEQYF TGTGCCTGGAGCTGGACAGGGCTGTTGAGCGAGCAGTACTTC
TRBJ2-2 TRBV29-1 NA 12 NA CSVAQPTGELFF TGCAGCGTTGCACAGCCAACCGGGGAGCTGTTTTTT
TRBJ1-3 TRBV2 NA 17 TRBD1 CASSPTLGQSSGNTIYF TGTGCCAGCAGCCCAACCCTGGGACAGAGCTCTGGAAACACCATATATTTT
TRBJ2-1 TRBV12-5 NA 14 TRBD2 CASGLVLAGNEQFF TGTGCTAGTGGTTTGGTCCTAGCGGGCAATGAGCAGTTCTTC
TRBJ1-3 TRBV6-6 NA 12 NA CASSYSADTIYF TGTGCCAGCAGTTACTCAGCGGACACCATATATTTT
TRBJ1-2 TRBV4-1 once 15 TRBD1 CASSRITGGAYGYTF TGCGCCAGCAGTCGTATTACAGGGGGCGCCTATGGCTACACCTTC
TRBJ1-2 TRBV7-2 few 15 TRBD1 CASSRRDRDSGGYTF TGTGCCAGCAGCCGCCGGGACAGGGATTCTGGTGGCTACACCTTC
TRBJ2-7 TRBV27 NA 18 NA CASSRGEIFGGGYYEQYF TGTGCCAGCAGTCGGGGGGAGATCTTCGGCGGGGGCTATTACGAGCAGTACTTC
TRBJ1-1 TRBV6-5 few 13 NA CASSYRGYTEAFF TGTGCCAGCAGTTACAGAGGGTATACTGAAGCTTTCTTT
TRBJ2-2 TRBV9 NA 13 NA CASSQLNTGELFF TGTGCCAGCAGCCAACTGAACACCGGGGAGCTGTTTTTT
TRBJ2-1 TRBV19 NA 18 NA CASSTLPGQVFSYNEQFF TGTGCCAGTAGTACTCTCCCGGGACAAGTTTTCTCCTACAATGAGCAGTTCTTC
TRBJ1-1 TRBV5-1 NA 14 NA CASSLLWEYPEAFF TGCGCCAGCAGCTTGTTGTGGGAGTACCCTGAAGCTTTCTTT
TRBJ2-7 TRBV11-2 NA 19 TRBD2 CASSVRDGRFGGRPYEQYF TGTGCCAGCAGCGTCAGGGACGGAAGGTTTGGCGGGAGGCCCTACGAGCAGTACTTC
TRBJ2-1 TRBV9 NA 14 NA CASSTTSNQNEQFF TGTGCCAGCAGCACGACTAGTAATCAAAATGAGCAGTTCTTC
TRBJ1-1 TRBV2 NA 13 NA CASSDRPFTEAFF TGTGCCAGCAGCGACAGACCCTTCACTGAAGCTTTCTTT
TRBJ1-1 TRBV6-5 NA 16 NA CASSYRIQGFGTEAFF TGTGCCAGCAGTTACCGAATTCAGGGCTTTGGGACTGAAGCTTTCTTT